These 11 T cell receptor beta chains share one sample of origin, sequenced in a study of shared clonotypes between healthy human individuals. The assay was immunoSEQ multiplex PCR, and TCRdb's table has in-frame clones only and misses some. The sample lists around 2.5 million clones, 90% to 95% occurring once. Material for sequencing was naive CD4+ T cells from PBMCs. The subset here: CD45RA+ positively selected. These receptor sequences come from a man aged 18 to 29 in good health. Some clones in this sample may be carry-over from other donors' samples.

This chain connects TRBV2 to TRBJ2-2, with TRBD2 matching 11 bases. Germline trimming cut 7 bases from V and 6 bases from J; bases unmatched to any gene: 10. The germline CDR1 and CDR2 sequences are SNHLY and FYNNEI. The CDR3 runs 16 residues. CDR3 nucleotide sequence: TGTGCCAGCACCACTGGGAATAGCGGGAGGGCCGGGGAGCTGTTTTTT. Its translation is CASTTGNSGRAGELFF.

The CDR3 DNA is TGTGCCAGCAGCCAACAGGCCATGAACACTGAAGCTTTCTTT. Its translation: CASSQQAMNTEAFF. The rearrangement joins TRBV2 to TRBJ1-1, with D possibly being TRBD1 (5 bases). CDR1 is SNHLY, CDR2 FYNNEI, per germline. This CDR3 contains 14 residues. The V end was cut by 6 bases, the J end by 0 bases, with 11 bases between.

This chain links TRBV5-8 with TRBJ1-5; the D is unclear. Germline-derived CDR1 and CDR2 are SGHTS and YDEGEE. The ends were cut back, 1 base at V and 4 bases at J, with 6 bases in the middle. This CDR3 comprises 13 residues. CDR3 sequence (DNA): TGTGCCAGCAGCTTGCGGCAGAATCAGCCCCAGCATTTT. It yields the protein CASSLRQNQPQHF.

This clone has more than one count but fewer than ten. The chain employs TRBV29-1 and TRBJ1-1; D not resolved. Per germline, CDR1 SQVTM and CDR2 ANQGSEA. The CDR3 has 14 residues. Between the trimmed V and J ends, which lost 2 bases and 2 bases, there was a span of 12 bases. The DNA of the CDR3 is TGCAGCGTTGAACCGGGAAAGGGAAACACTGAAGCTTTCTTT. Translated, it gives CSVEPGKGNTEAFF.

The V and J genes are TRBV21-1 and TRBJ1-3; TRBD1, as called in the table, went unchecked against the DNA. TRBV21-1 represents a pseudogene. The CDR3 length is 17 residues. The CDR3: CASSKARQGASGNTIYF. In nucleotides, the CDR3 is TGTGCCAGCAGCAAAGCAAGACAGGGGGCTTCGGGAAACACCATATATTTT.

The rearrangement uses TRBV5-1 and TRBJ1-3, with a possible D match to TRBD1 (5 bases). Germline CDR1 is SGHRS and CDR2 is YFSETQ. The germline V and J ends were trimmed by 0 bases and 4 bases, with 11 bases remaining between them. The length of the CDR3 is 15 residues. The CDR3 nucleotides read TGCGCCAGCAGCTTGGAGGCAGGGCGAGGAAACACCATATATTTT. Protein sequence: CASSLEAGRGNTIYF. The entire variable domain, with the rest obtained from reference TRBV5-1 and TRBJ1-3, is as follows: KAGVTQTPRYLIKTRGQQVTLSCSPISGHRSVSWYQQTPGQGLQFLFEYFSETQRNKGNFPGRFSGRQFSNSRSEMNVSTLELGDSALYLCASSLEAGRGNTIYFGEGSWLTVV.

The chain employs TRBV4-1 and TRBJ2-5; weak D call: TRBD1 (6 bases). The germline V and J ends were trimmed by 1 base and 1 base, with 13 bases remaining between them. The CDR3 contains 16 residues. CDR1 MGHRA and CDR2 YSYEKL come from the germline V gene. The CDR3 loop is CASSQVPGVVQETQYF. CDR3 coding DNA: TGCGCCAGCAGCCAAGTCCCAGGGGTGGTCCAAGAGACCCAGTACTTC.

The count of this clone is one. The rearrangement joins TRBV2 to TRBJ1-3; D gene ambiguous. The CDR3 runs 15 residues. V was shortened by 7 bases and J by 3 bases, with 16 bases between the two germline ends. Germline CDR1 SNHLY, CDR2 FYNNEI. The CDR3 reads CASMPQGGYGNTIYF. CDR3 coding DNA: TGTGCCAGCATGCCCCAAGGCGGTTATGGAAACACCATATATTTT. Filled out from reference TRBV2 and TRBJ1-3, the complete variable domain reads EPEVTQTPSHQVTQMGQEVILRCVPISNHLYFYWYRQILGQKVEFLVSFYNNEISEKSEIFDDQFSVERPDGSNFTLKIRSTKLEDSAMYFCASMPQGGYGNTIYFGEGSWLTVV.

This chain uses TRBV7-8 with TRBJ2-7, with TRBD2 matching over 9 bases. Losses at the gene ends were 5 bases for V and 3 bases for J; bases not matched to a gene: 11. The CDR3 is made up of 16 amino acids. Germline-derived CDR1 and CDR2 are SGHVS and FQNEAQ. The DNA of the CDR3 is TGTGCCAGCAGCCCCGGGAGACTAGCGGCGCGCTACGAGCAGTACTTC. Its translation: CASSPGRLAARYEQYF.

This clone has a single count. J is TRBJ2-4 and V is TRBV18; 7 nucleotides line up with TRBD2. Germline V gene lookup returns CDR1 KGHSH and CDR2 LQKENI. The V segment lost 0 bases and the J segment 0 bases; nucleotides outside the gene matches: 11. The CDR3 sequence is 19 residues long. As DNA, the CDR3 is TGTGCCAGCTCACCACCTCTTAGAGCGGGGATCTTAGCCAAAAACATTCAGTACTTC. Amino acid sequence: CASSPPLRAGILAKNIQYF.

This clone was seen a single time. The chain has TRBV27 and TRBJ2-5; 8 nucleotides align to TRBD2. The junction had 17 bases not matched to a gene; V was cut back by 5 bases and J by 6 bases. Germline CDR1 is MNHEY and CDR2 is SMNVEV (reference sequence). This CDR3 spans 17 amino acids. The CDR3 here is CASSPLTSGNSPKTQYF. The CDR3 region has the DNA TGTGCCAGCAGTCCCCTCACTAGCGGAAACTCTCCAAAGACCCAGTACTTC.